Below, one T cell receptor beta chain is given with its context. Its antigen is still unknown. This sample is part of a study of tumor-infiltrating lymphocytes in localized non-small cell lung cancer. V was cut by 2 bases and J by 4 bases, with 3 bases left in between. The V gene's germline CDR1 is SGHDN and CDR2 FVKESK. The CDR3 loop spans 11 amino acids. Assay: immunoSEQ multiplex PCR; the TCRdb copy retains only in-frame clones and omits some. Counted here are 24,000 or so clones, about two thirds occurring once; the ten biggest clones make up about 14%. Study-level findings and limits: IM1 and IM2 tumors showed no difference in T-cell fraction. Compared with uninvolved lung, tumors showed higher T cell infiltration by TCRbeta sequencing.

The sample consisted of lung tumor tissue. The clonotype comes from a human donor with non-small cell lung cancer. The V gene is TRBV14, the J gene TRBJ2-7, with D unclear. The DNA for the CDR3 is TGTGCCAGCAGCCAAAATTACGAGCAGTACTTC. Translation: CASSQNYEQYF. Together with reference TRBV14 and TRBJ2-7, the CDR3 gives the full variable domain: EAGVTQFPSHSVIEKGQTVTLRCDPISGHDNLYWYRRVMGKEIKFLLHFVKESKQDESGMPNNRFLAERTGGTYSTLKVQPAELEDSGVYFCASSQNYEQYFGPGTRLTVT.